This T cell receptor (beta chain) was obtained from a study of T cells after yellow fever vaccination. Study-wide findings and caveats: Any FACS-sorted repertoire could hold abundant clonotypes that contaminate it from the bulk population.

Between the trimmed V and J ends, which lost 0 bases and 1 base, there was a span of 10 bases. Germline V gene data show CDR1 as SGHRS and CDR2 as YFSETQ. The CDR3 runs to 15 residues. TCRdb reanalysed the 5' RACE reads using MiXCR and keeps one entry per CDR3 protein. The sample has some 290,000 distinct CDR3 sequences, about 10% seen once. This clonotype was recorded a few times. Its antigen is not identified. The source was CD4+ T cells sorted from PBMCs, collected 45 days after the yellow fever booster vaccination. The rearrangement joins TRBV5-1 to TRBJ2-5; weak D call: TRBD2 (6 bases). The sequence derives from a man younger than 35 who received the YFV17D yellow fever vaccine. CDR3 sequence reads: CASSLALATQETQYF. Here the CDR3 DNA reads TGCGCCAGCAGCTTGGCCCTAGCGACCCAAGAGACCCAGTACTTC.